Presented here are 19 T cell receptor beta chains from one specimen sequenced in a study of cytomegalovirus exposure and HLA in healthy donors. Libraries were prepared by immunoSEQ multiplex PCR; TCRdb keeps only in-frame clonotypes and omits some of them. The sample holds about 180,000 clones, 85% seen once. Material: PBMCs. The receptors stem from a man between 18 and 29 years old in good health and CMV-seropositive.

V gene TRBV2 combines with J gene TRBJ2-5; 13 bases match TRBD2. Trimming at V came to 6 bases and at J to 7 bases, leaving 5 bases not matched to a gene. This CDR3 region has 14 residues. Germline assignment: CDR1 SNHLY and CDR2 FYNNEI. The DNA of the CDR3 is TGTGCCAGCAGCTGGACTAGCGGGAGTGGGACCCAGTACTTC. As protein: CASSWTSGSGTQYF.

This clone was observed a single time. The CDR3 DNA sequence: TGTGCCAGCAGTTCGGGGACACCGGCTGGCTACACCTTC. Translating gives CASSSGTPAGYTF. V usage is TRBV27 and J usage is TRBJ1-2; tentative D call: TRBD1 (6 bases). The CDR3 spans 13 residues. The V end was cut by 4 bases, the J end by 7 bases, with 13 bases between. Germline V lookup: CDR1 MNHEY, CDR2 SMNVEV (reference sequence).

The chain has TRBV6-5 and TRBJ2-7, with D possibly TRBD2 on 6 matching bases. CDR3 length: 13 residues. Trimming shortened V by 0 bases and J by 4 bases, and 7 bases separated the two germline ends. The germline gives CDR1 MNHEY, CDR2 SVGAGI. The CDR3 here is CASSYSAGYEQYF. CDR3 nucleotide sequence: TGTGCCAGCAGTTACTCGGCGGGGTACGAGCAGTACTTC.

The chain joins TRBV29-1 to TRBJ1-4, with TRBD1 as a possible D gene (6 bases). There are 16 residues in the CDR3. Per the germline V gene, CDR1 is SQVTM and CDR2 is ANQGSEA. V was pared by 4 bases and J by 0 bases, with 15 bases between. The CDR3 coding sequence is TGCAGCGTTGTATGGACAGAATTCACAACTAATGAAAAACTGTTTTTT. Its translation: CSVVWTEFTTNEKLFF. The full variable domain, its missing parts supplied by reference TRBV29-1 and TRBJ1-4, is SAVISQKPSRDICQRGTSLTIQCQVDSQVTMMFWYRQQPGQSLTLIATANQGSEATYESGFVIDKFPISRPNLTFSTLTVSNMSPEDSSIYLCSVVWTEFTTNEKLFFGSGTQLSVL.

This clone has more than one count but fewer than ten. This chain joins TRBV30 and TRBJ1-2; TRBD1 might be the D (5 bases). CDR3 length: 12 amino acids. CDR1 GTSNPN and CDR2 SVGIG come from the germline V gene (reference sequence). V was pared by 4 bases and J by 7 bases, with 13 bases between. CDR3 amino acids: CAWTDSTFGYTF. The CDR3 coding sequence is TGTGCCTGGACCGACAGCACCTTTGGCTACACCTTC. Looking up the rest from reference TRBV30 and TRBJ1-2 gives the full variable domain: SQTIHQWPATLVQPVGSPLSLECTVEGTSNPNLYWYRQAAGRGLQLLFYSVGIGQISSEVPQNLSASRPQDRQFILSSKKLLLSDSGFYLCAWTDSTFGYTFGSGTRLTVV.

The chain is built from TRBV28 and TRBJ2-1, with D possibly being TRBD2 (6 bases). V lost 1 base and J lost 2, with 9 bases in between. The V gene's germline CDR1 is MDHEN and CDR2 SYDVKM. This CDR3 has 15 amino acids. This CDR3 is CASSLFRGTYNEQFF. In nucleotides, the CDR3 is TGTGCCAGCAGTTTATTTCGCGGGACCTACAATGAGCAGTTCTTC.

The V and J genes are TRBV7-8 and TRBJ1-5; tentatively, D is TRBD1 (5 bases). The CDR3 consists of 16 residues. Trimming removed 5 bases at V and 0 bases at J, with 14 bases between. CDR1 and CDR2 (germline): SGHVS, FQNEAQ. The CDR3 sequence: CASSPHRGYSNQPQHF. DNA for the CDR3: TGTGCCAGCAGCCCACATCGGGGGTATAGCAATCAGCCCCAGCATTTT.

A single count supports this clone. The chain couples TRBV11-3 to TRBJ2-2; a possible D gene is TRBD1 (6 bases). Per germline, CDR1 SGHNT and CDR2 YENEEA. Trimming took 6 bases from V and 5 from J, leaving 13 bases between them. This CDR3 has 14 residues. For the CDR3, the DNA is TGTGCCAGCAGTCCAGGGGTCAGAACCGGGGAGCTGTTTTTT. The encoded protein is CASSPGVRTGELFF.

The V and J genes are TRBV18 and TRBJ1-3, with 7 bases aligning to TRBD1. With V trimmed by 3 bases and J by 2 bases, 7 bases remained unmatched. Germline V gives CDR1 KGHSH, CDR2 LQKENI. The CDR3 sequence is 16 residues long. The CDR3 loop is CASSPNPTGTGNTIYF. The CDR3 nucleotides are TGTGCCAGCTCACCGAACCCGACAGGGACTGGAAACACCATATATTTT.

The chain recombines TRBV7-2 with TRBJ2-7, with 10 bases lining up with TRBD2. This CDR3 contains 15 residues. Trimming at V came to 0 bases and at J to 7 bases, leaving 6 bases not matched to a gene. Germline CDR1 SGHTA, CDR2 FQGNSA. CDR3 in amino acids: CASSLALAGAGEQYF. CDR3 in DNA: TGTGCCAGCAGCTTAGCCCTAGCGGGGGCTGGGGAGCAGTACTTC.

This clone was observed once. The rearrangement joins TRBV14 to TRBJ2-3; D remains ambiguous. The CDR3 loop spans 12 amino acids. The V gene lost 2 bases and the J gene lost 9 bases, with 9 bases spanning the gap. CDR1 is SGHDN and CDR2 is FVKESK in the germline V gene. The CDR3 here is CASSQMLRTQYF. The CDR3, as DNA: TGTGCCAGCAGCCAAATGCTGCGAACGCAGTATTTT.

J is TRBJ2-1 and V is TRBV2; D tentatively reads TRBD1 or TRBD2 (12 bases each). The V gene's germline CDR1 is SNHLY and CDR2 FYNNEI. The CDR3 is 22 amino acids. V was trimmed by 8 bases and J by 0 bases, leaving 35 bases between them. CDR3 residues: CASGTGGGRTSGIGSSYNEQFF. The CDR3 coding sequence is TGTGCCAGCGGGACAGGGGGCGGACGGACTAGCGGGATCGGGAGCTCCTACAATGAGCAGTTCTTC.

The rearrangement uses TRBV7-3 and TRBJ2-1; no clear D. The germline V gene encodes CDR1 SGHTA and CDR2 FQGTGA. Trimming removed 1 base from V and 8 bases from J, with 6 bases in between. This CDR3 is built from 12 residues. The CDR3 spells CASSLRGDEQFF. DNA for the CDR3: TGTGCCAGCAGCTTAAGAGGCGATGAGCAGTTCTTC.

The V call is TRBV28, the J call TRBJ2-2; 10 nucleotides match TRBD1. CDR3 length: 14 amino acids. J gave up 8 bases and V 5 bases, and 5 bases lay outside the gene matches. CDR1 is MDHEN and CDR2 is SYDVKM in the germline V gene. The CDR3 loop is CASSPGQGSGELFF. The CDR3 region has the DNA TGTGCCAGCAGTCCGGGACAGGGGTCAGGGGAGCTGTTTTTT.

The chain is built from TRBV27 and TRBJ2-7, with D possibly TRBD1 on 6 matching bases. V was clipped by 2 bases and J by 4 bases, with 15 bases between them. Germline V gives CDR1 MNHEY, CDR2 SMNVEV (reference sequence). The CDR3 length is 15 residues. CDR3 in amino acids: CASSLVQGKAYEQYF. In nucleotides, the CDR3 is TGTGCCAGCAGTTTAGTACAGGGAAAAGCTTACGAGCAGTACTTC.

The chain carries TRBV13 and TRBJ2-7, with TRBD1 matching 8 bases. Germline CDR1 is PRHDT and CDR2 is FYEKMQ (reference sequence). J lost 7 bases, V lost 6 bases, and 5 bases had no gene match. CDR3 length: 12 amino acids. This chain's CDR3 is CASRYRGLEQYF. The DNA of the CDR3 is TGTGCCAGCAGATACAGGGGGTTAGAGCAGTACTTC.

The chain links TRBV28 to TRBJ2-2; 9 bases match TRBD1. V trimming: 7 bases; J trimming: 5 bases; junction bases outside the gene matches: 14. Germline V gene sequence: CDR1 MDHEN, CDR2 SYDVKM. The CDR3 is 17 residues long. CDR3: CASTRQGVILDTGELFF. DNA for the CDR3: TGTGCCAGCACTCGACAGGGGGTGATCCTTGATACCGGGGAGCTGTTTTTT.

The chain uses TRBV9 and TRBJ2-3; D may be TRBD2 (6 bases). CDR1 and CDR2 (germline): SGDLS, YYNGEE. The V and J ends lost 6 bases and 4 bases respectively, with 18 bases between them. The CDR3 contains 15 residues. The CDR3 DNA is TGTGCCAGCACCAAAGGAGGGAGCCTCGCAGATACGCAGTATTTT. This sequence encodes CASTKGGSLADTQYF.

This clone appeared once. The chain carries TRBV5-1 and TRBJ1-6; D ambiguous. Germline loops: CDR1 SGHRS, CDR2 YFSETQ. Trimming removed 0 bases at V and 10 bases at J, with 11 bases between. This CDR3 region has 14 residues. CDR3 amino acids: CASSLDGSGSPLHF. DNA for the CDR3: TGCGCCAGCAGCTTGGATGGCAGCGGATCACCCCTCCACTTT.